These 14 T cell receptor beta chains were sequenced from one sample in a study of T cell changes during pregnancy in multiple sclerosis. Sequenced by immunoSEQ multiplex PCR; TCRdb stores in-frame clones only, minus some. Of tens of thousands of clones listed, around nine tenths are singletons. The sequencing used peripheral blood, collected before pregnancy. The receptor set was obtained from a female donor with multiple sclerosis, enrolled in a pregnancy study.

This rearrangement joins TRBV27 to TRBJ2-3; D might be TRBD2 (6 bases). The V and J ends lost 3 bases and 4 bases respectively, with 11 bases between them. This CDR3 is 14 amino acids long. Germline CDR1 MNHEY, CDR2 SMNVEV (reference sequence). The CDR3 DNA reads as TGTGCCAGCAGTTTTGGTCTAGCGTCAGATACGCAGTATTTT. Amino acid sequence: CASSFGLASDTQYF.

The chain uses TRBV9 and TRBJ2-7; tentatively, D is TRBD2 (5 bases). The germline V gene encodes CDR1 SGDLS and CDR2 YYNGEE. The CDR3 is 15 residues long. With 0 bases removed from V and 5 bases from J, the gap between germline ends came to 15 bases. The CDR3 here is CASSVGVGVSHEQYF. The CDR3 coding sequence is TGTGCCAGCAGCGTAGGGGTGGGAGTTAGCCACGAGCAGTACTTC.

This clone has a handful of counts. This sequence joins TRBV5-6 and TRBJ2-3, with 10 bases fitting TRBD2. The CDR3 contains 16 residues. Looked up from germline, CDR1 is SGHDT and CDR2 is YYEEEE. The ends lost 0 bases at V and 5 bases at J; junction bases unmatched: 6. The CDR3 nucleotides are TGTGCCAGCAGCTTGGGTCTAGCGGGAGTAGGAGATACGCAGTATTTT. Amino acids: CASSLGLAGVGDTQYF.

The chain carries TRBV5-1 and TRBJ2-3; 13 bases line up with TRBD2. The ends lost 4 bases at V and 7 bases at J; junction bases unmatched: 9. CDR1 and CDR2 (germline): SGHRS, YFSETQ. This CDR3 has 16 amino acids. CDR3 nucleotides: TGCGCCAGCAGCGTCACTAGCGGGAGGGCAGGAAATACGCAGTATTTT. It codes for CASSVTSGRAGNTQYF.

In DNA, the CDR3 is TGTGCCAGCAGCACAGGACTAGCACAATTAGATACGCAGTATTTT. Translated, it gives CASSTGLAQLDTQYF. The chain has TRBV2 and TRBJ2-3; 8 nucleotides line up with TRBD2. Germline values: CDR1 SNHLY, CDR2 FYNNEI. V was clipped by 6 bases and J by 5 bases; unmatched bases: 10. CDR3 length: 15 residues.

This chain links TRBV4-2 with TRBJ2-1; TRBD2 matches at 9 bases. Germline values: CDR1 LGHNA, CDR2 YNFKEQ. V trimming: 4 bases; J trimming: 4 bases; junction bases outside the gene matches: 5. This CDR3 has 15 amino acids. This CDR3 is CASSPRLADYNEQFF. In nucleotides, the CDR3 is TGTGCCAGCAGCCCCAGACTAGCGGATTACAATGAGCAGTTCTTC.

V gene TRBV5-1 combines with J gene TRBJ2-1, with TRBD1 matching 7 bases. V shed 3 bases, J shed 3 bases, and the junction held 0 bases outside the gene matches. The CDR3 runs to 13 residues. The germline V gene encodes CDR1 SGHRS and CDR2 YFSETQ. This chain's CDR3 is CASSWDSYNEQFF. CDR3 sequence (DNA): TGCGCCAGCAGCTGGGACAGCTACAATGAGCAGTTCTTC.

The rearrangement uses TRBV6-5 and TRBJ2-7; 7 nucleotides agree with TRBD2. V dropped 4 bases and J dropped 2; count of bases not matched to a gene: 8. The CDR3 totals 15 residues. Germline CDR1 is MNHEY and CDR2 is SVGAGI. CDR3 loop: CASSSDLSGTYEQYF. For the CDR3, the DNA is TGTGCCAGCAGTTCGGACTTAAGCGGGACCTACGAGCAGTACTTC.

The chain is built from TRBV5-1 and TRBJ1-2; possibly TRBD1 for D (6 bases). The germline V gene has CDR1 SGHRS and CDR2 YFSETQ. The CDR3 covers 16 residues. Trimming shortened V by 0 bases and J by 4 bases, and 16 bases separated the two germline ends. The CDR3 reads CASSLGGLSSGYGYTF. CDR3 DNA: TGCGCCAGCAGCTTGGGGGGGCTTTCTTCGGGCTATGGCTACACCTTC. The full variable domain, in which reference TRBV5-1 and TRBJ1-2 provide the parts outside the CDR3, is KAGVTQTPRYLIKTRGQQVTLSCSPISGHRSVSWYQQTPGQGLQFLFEYFSETQRNKGNFPGRFSGRQFSNSRSEMNVSTLELGDSALYLCASSLGGLSSGYGYTFGSGTRLTVV.

The chain couples TRBV7-9 to TRBJ2-1; D is unclear. With 7 bases removed from V and 0 bases from J, the gap between germline ends came to 10 bases. CDR3 size: 14 residues. Germline CDR1 reads SEHNR; CDR2 reads FQNEAQ (reference sequence). CDR3 bases: TGTGCCAGCACCCAGTCCCGCTCCTACAATGAGCAGTTCTTC. It translates to CASTQSRSYNEQFF.

CDR3 amino acids: CASSEAISRTPFLSEQYF. DNA for the CDR3: TGTGCCAGCAGTGAAGCCATTTCTAGGACACCCTTTCTGTCCGAGCAGTACTTC. The V gene is TRBV6-1, the J gene TRBJ2-7; D is perhaps TRBD1 (5 bases). The CDR3 spans 18 residues. The V end lost 0 bases, the J end lost 6 bases, and 24 bases lay between the germline ends. Germline CDR1 MNHNS, CDR2 SASEGT.

V and J are TRBV19 and TRBJ2-1; D unclear. The V end lost 5 bases, the J end lost 0 bases, and 11 bases lay between the germline ends. Germline V gene data show CDR1 as LNHDA and CDR2 as SQIVND (reference sequence). CDR3 length equals 15 residues. The CDR3 DNA reads TGTGCCAGTAGTGAACGGAGCCTCTCCTACAATGAGCAGTTCTTC. It specifies CASSERSLSYNEQFF.

This chain connects TRBV9 to TRBJ2-7; possibly TRBD2 for D (5 bases). Germline loops: CDR1 SGDLS, CDR2 YYNGEE. V lost 0 bases, J lost 0 bases, and 16 bases lay in between. The CDR3 length is 17 residues. The CDR3 loop is CASSVGVTSLASYEQYF. CDR3 sequence (DNA): TGTGCCAGCAGCGTAGGTGTTACGTCTCTAGCCTCCTACGAGCAGTACTTC.

Here the CDR3 reads CASSEGAGGRTGELFF. The CDR3 nucleotides read TGTGCCAGCAGTGAAGGGGCAGGCGGGAGGACCGGGGAGCTGTTTTTT. The chain has TRBV2 and TRBJ2-2, with TRBD2 matching 8 bases. The CDR3 spans 16 residues. V gave up 1 base and J gave up 5 bases; unmatched junction bases: 6. Germline assignment: CDR1 SNHLY and CDR2 FYNNEI.